These 30 T cell receptor beta chains originate from one sample sequenced in a study of OX40 agonist ivuxolimab in advanced cancers. Only in-frame clones appear in the TCRdb table, and some are missing; sequencing was by immunoSEQ multiplex PCR. The repertoire has over 10,000 clones, 70% to 85% of them found once; the top ten carry 35% to 50%. This specimen was CD4+ or CD8+ T cells sorted from blood, taken in a trial of the OX40 agonist ivuxolimab. These receptor sequences come from an adult with an advanced solid tumor such as melanoma, head and neck, liver or kidney cancer.

The rearrangement uses TRBV30 and TRBJ1-1, with D hard to call. Trimming pared 4 bases from V and 0 bases from J, leaving 6 bases between. CDR1 and CDR2 (germline): GTSNPN, SVGIG (reference sequence). The CDR3 has 12 amino acids. The CDR3, as DNA: TGTGCCTGGACGGGGTTGAACACTGAAGCTTTCTTT. It translates to CAWTGLNTEAFF.

This chain connects TRBV29-1 to TRBJ1-1, with D perhaps matching TRBD1 (6 bases). Germline CDR1 SQVTM, CDR2 ANQGSEA. Trimming took 4 bases from V and 4 from J, leaving 19 bases between them. This CDR3 is 15 amino acids long. CDR3 in DNA: TGCAGCGTTGTAGGCTTAGTTGGGGGGGCCACTGAAGCTTTCTTT. Its translation: CSVVGLVGGATEAFF.

The chain combines TRBV28 with TRBJ1-5; D is unresolved. Trimming removed 3 bases at V and 7 bases at J, with 7 bases between. Per germline, CDR1 MDHEN and CDR2 SYDVKM. This CDR3 is 12 amino acids long. The CDR3 loop reads CASSFLGQPQHF. DNA for the CDR3: TGTGCCAGCAGTTTTTTGGGCCAGCCCCAGCATTTT.

This chain joins TRBV2 and TRBJ1-1, with D perhaps matching TRBD1 (5 bases). Trimming took off 1 base at V and 1 base at J, with 13 bases between the two ends. Per the germline V gene, CDR1 is SNHLY and CDR2 is FYNNEI. The CDR3 length is 16 residues. The CDR3 here is CASSEDSGFQNTEAFF. CDR3 nucleotide sequence: TGTGCCAGCAGTGAAGATTCAGGGTTTCAGAACACTGAAGCTTTCTTT. Combining the CDR3 with reference TRBV2 and TRBJ1-1 gives the whole variable domain EPEVTQTPSHQVTQMGQEVILRCVPISNHLYFYWYRQILGQKVEFLVSFYNNEISEKSEIFDDQFSVERPDGSNFTLKIRSTKLEDSAMYFCASSEDSGFQNTEAFFGQGTRLTVV.

This clone was counted only a few times. The CDR3 protein is CASSHAGAGMNTEAFF. In nucleotides, the CDR3 is TGTGCCAGCAGCCATGCGGGTGCGGGAATGAACACTGAAGCTTTCTTT. The J gene is TRBJ1-1, the V gene TRBV7-9; D gene uncertain. Trimming pared 5 bases from V and 0 bases from J, leaving 16 bases between. The CDR3 consists of 16 residues. The germline V gene has CDR1 SEHNR and CDR2 FQNEAQ (reference sequence).

This clone was observed once. The rearrangement links TRBV30 to TRBJ1-1; tentatively, D is TRBD1 (5 bases). V was pared by 5 bases and J by 1 base, with 17 bases between. Germline CDR1 GTSNPN, CDR2 SVGIG (reference sequence). CDR3 length: 15 amino acids. DNA for the CDR3: TGTGCCTGGTTCGACGGTAACACAGGGAACACTGAAGCTTTCTTT. Its translation: CAWFDGNTGNTEAFF.

The chain employs TRBV5-6 and TRBJ2-7; 7 positions match TRBD2. J was trimmed by 5 bases and V by 3 bases; bases with no gene match: 2. This CDR3 spans 12 amino acids. The V gene's germline CDR1 is SGHDT and CDR2 YYEEEE. CDR3 DNA: TGTGCCAGCAGCTGGGGAGGGGACGAGCAGTACTTC. Amino acids: CASSWGGDEQYF.

The chain carries TRBV5-1 and TRBJ2-1; D possibly matches TRBD1 or TRBD2 (5 bases each). The CDR3 is 12 amino acids. Deletions cut 4 bases from V and 3 bases from J, with 5 bases between. Germline CDR1 reads SGHRS; CDR2 reads YFSETQ. CDR3 region: CASSGGYNEQFF. The CDR3 bases are TGCGCCAGCAGCGGGGGCTACAATGAGCAGTTCTTC.

J is TRBJ2-7 and V is TRBV4-3, with D possibly being TRBD2 (6 bases). CDR3 size: 18 residues. The germline V gene encodes CDR1 LGHNA and CDR2 YSLEER. V gave up 0 bases and J gave up 4 bases, with 22 bases separating them. The CDR3 bases are TGCGCCAGCAGCCAAGATTTAGAGGAGGGCTCTCCGCGGTACGAGCAGTACTTC. Its translation: CASSQDLEEGSPRYEQYF.

The rearrangement links TRBV6-1 to TRBJ2-7; 8 nucleotides agree with TRBD1. The CDR3 totals 15 residues. J was trimmed by 0 bases and V by 11 bases; bases with no gene match: 12. Per the germline V gene, CDR1 is MNHNS and CDR2 is SASEGT. The CDR3, as DNA: TGTGCCTTATCAACCCTGACAGGGGCCTCCTACGAGCAGTACTTC. It translates to CALSTLTGASYEQYF.

The rearrangement links TRBV11-3 to TRBJ2-4, with 8 bases lining up with TRBD1. Germline CDR1 and CDR2: SGHNT and YENEEA. J was trimmed by 0 bases and V by 5 bases; bases with no gene match: 9. The CDR3 runs to 17 residues. In DNA form, the CDR3 reads TGTGCCAGCAGCCCCAGCCGGGACAGGTTAGCCAAAAACATTCAGTACTTC. Protein: CASSPSRDRLAKNIQYF.

The V gene is TRBV30, the J gene TRBJ1-1; perhaps TRBD1 as D (6 bases). The ends were cut back, 6 bases at V and 6 bases at J, with 20 bases in the middle. The CDR3 is 14 amino acids. Per germline, CDR1 GTSNPN and CDR2 SVGIG (reference sequence). CDR3 coding DNA: TGTGCCTGCCACGGGGGCCTCTATGACGCTGAAGCTTTCTTT. Translation: CACHGGLYDAEAFF.

The chain has TRBV6-6 and TRBJ1-5, with a weak D call TRBD1 (6 bases). V was pared by 4 bases and J by 3 bases, with 10 bases between. In germline, CDR1 is MNHNY, CDR2 SVGAGI (reference sequence). This CDR3 has 14 residues. CDR3 DNA: TGTGCCAGCAGTTCCGACAGGTTCAATCAGCCCCAGCATTTT. Its translation is CASSSDRFNQPQHF.

V is TRBV6-1 and J is TRBJ2-3; TRBD2 aligns across 8 bases. The ends lost 2 bases at V and 4 bases at J; junction bases unmatched: 5. CDR3 length: 15 amino acids. The V gene's germline CDR1 is MNHNS and CDR2 SASEGT. The CDR3 sequence is CASSETASGSDTQYF. The CDR3 DNA reads as TGTGCCAGCAGTGAAACGGCTAGCGGGTCAGATACGCAGTATTTT.

The V gene is TRBV12-5, the J gene TRBJ2-2; a possible D gene is TRBD1 (6 bases). The CDR3 is 16 residues long. The germline gives CDR1 LGHNT, CDR2 FRNRAP. V lost 0 bases, J lost 3 bases, and 11 bases lay in between. The CDR3 DNA follows: TGTGCTAGTGGTTTGGTAGTCAGGGGTTACACCGGGGAGCTGTTTTTT. It translates to CASGLVVRGYTGELFF.

This rearrangement joins TRBV4-3 to TRBJ1-3; D call uncertain. V lost 0 bases and J 0 bases, leaving 15 bases between the germline ends. This CDR3 spans 18 amino acids. Germline V CDR1 and CDR2: LGHNA, YSLEER. CDR3 DNA sequence: TGCGCCAGCAGCCAAGAAGCTCCAAGCCAATTCTCTGGAAACACCATATATTTT. Its protein product is CASSQEAPSQFSGNTIYF.

V and J are TRBV4-3 and TRBJ2-2, with D perhaps matching TRBD2 (6 bases). CDR1 and CDR2 (germline): LGHNA, YSLEER. The CDR3 totals 17 residues. Trimming removed 0 bases from V and 5 bases from J, with 16 bases in between. DNA for the CDR3: TGCGCCAGCAGCCAAGAAGAGGAGTGGGGGGAGACCGGGGAGCTGTTTTTT. The encoded protein is CASSQEEEWGETGELFF.

The rearrangement joins TRBV5-8 to TRBJ2-7, with D possibly matching TRBD2 (6 bases). The CDR3 covers 13 residues. Germline values: CDR1 SGHTS, CDR2 YDEGEE. With 3 bases removed from V and 6 bases from J, the gap between germline ends came to 13 bases. Written as DNA, the CDR3 is TGTGCCAGCAGCTGGGCGCGGGGTTCCGAGCAGTACTTC. It is translated as CASSWARGSEQYF.

The DNA of the CDR3 is TGCGCCAGCAGCCGCACCCTAGCGGGAGTTGAAGATACGCAGTATTTT. It codes for CASSRTLAGVEDTQYF. V is TRBV4-1 and J is TRBJ2-3; 10 nucleotides line up with TRBD2. The CDR3 totals 16 residues. Germline V lookup: CDR1 MGHRA, CDR2 YSYEKL. The ends lost 4 bases at V and 5 bases at J; junction bases unmatched: 9.

CDR3 nucleotides: TGTGCCAGCAGCCATTGGGCCGGGGGCGAAGAGACCCAGTACTTC. It yields the protein CASSHWAGGEETQYF. The J gene is TRBJ2-5, the V gene TRBV5-4; D is possibly TRBD1 or TRBD2 (6 bases each). The germline gives CDR1 SGHNT, CDR2 YYREEE (reference sequence). This CDR3 is built from 15 residues. V was shortened by 4 bases and J by 3 bases, with 16 bases between the two germline ends. The variable domain in full, with the rest retrieved from reference TRBV5-4 and TRBJ2-5, is ETGVTQSPTHLIKTRGQQVTLRCSSQSGHNTVSWYQQALGQGPQFIFQYYREEENGRGNFPPRFSGLQFPNYSSELNVNALELDDSALYLCASSHWAGGEETQYFGPGTRLLVL.

The rearrangement joins TRBV27 to TRBJ2-5, with D perhaps assigned TRBD1 or TRBD2 (7 bases each). The CDR3 is 14 amino acids. The V gene's germline CDR1 is MNHEY and CDR2 SMNVEV (reference sequence). V dropped 1 base and J dropped 5 bases, with 11 bases sitting between them. The CDR3, as DNA: TGTGCCAGCAGTTTATTGCAGGGGGGGGAGACCCAGTACTTC. This codes for CASSLLQGGETQYF.

The chain recombines TRBV19 with TRBJ2-7, with TRBD1 identical over 9 bases. This CDR3 comprises 17 residues. J gave up 0 bases and V 3 bases, and 9 bases lay outside the gene matches. Germline V lookup: CDR1 LNHDA, CDR2 SQIVND (reference sequence). CDR3: CASSIYGGTGSSYEQYF. CDR3 DNA: TGTGCCAGTAGTATCTATGGGGGGACAGGGAGCTCCTACGAGCAGTACTTC. Variable domain in full (rest from reference TRBV19 and TRBJ2-7): DGGITQSPKYLFRKEGQNVTLSCEQNLNHDAMYWYRQDPGQGLRLIYYSQIVNDFQKGDIAEGYSVSREKKESFPLTVTSAQKNPTAFYLCASSIYGGTGSSYEQYFGPGTRLTVT.

Concerning this clone: The same CDR3 also results from other DNA sequences found in this sample. The chain joins TRBV28 to TRBJ2-5; 7 nucleotides line up with TRBD1. Trimming removed 4 bases from V and 2 bases from J; junction bases left unmatched: 7. The germline gives CDR1 MDHEN, CDR2 SYDVKM. CDR3 length: 15 amino acids. The CDR3, as DNA: TGTGCCAGCAGTTACACAGGGGCAAGACAAGAGACCCAGTACTTC. It specifies CASSYTGARQETQYF.

J is TRBJ2-2 and V is TRBV9, with D hard to call. Trimming left V 3 bases short and J 1 base short, with 1 base between. CDR3 length: 12 amino acids. CDR1 is SGDLS, CDR2 YYNGEE, per germline. In DNA form, the CDR3 reads TGTGCCAGCAGCGAGAACACCGGGGAGCTGTTTTTT. It translates to CASSENTGELFF.

This clone was seen a single time. This chain uses TRBV7-9 with TRBJ1-1, with D tentatively TRBD1 (5 bases). This CDR3 contains 12 residues. V gave up 8 bases and J gave up 0 bases, with 7 bases separating them. Germline values: CDR1 SEHNR, CDR2 FQNEAQ (reference sequence). CDR3 DNA: TGTGCCAGCGGACATTTGAACACTGAAGCTTTCTTT. Translation: CASGHLNTEAFF.

The rearrangement links TRBV11-2 to TRBJ2-5; D call uncertain. The J call may be in error: the DNA end matches TRBJ2-7 better. The CDR3 length is 11 residues. CDR1 SGHAT and CDR2 FQNNGV come from the germline V gene. The CDR3 coding sequence is TGTGCCAGCAGCCAATTCTACGAGCAGTACTTC. Amino acid sequence: CASSQFYEQYF.

The V call is TRBV9, the J call TRBJ2-5; weak D call: TRBD1 (5 bases). The CDR3 sequence is 14 residues long. Germline values: CDR1 SGDLS, CDR2 YYNGEE. V lost 0 bases, J lost 2 bases, and 8 bases lay in between. This chain's CDR3 is CASSVEGAQETQYF. CDR3 nucleotides: TGTGCCAGCAGCGTAGAAGGGGCTCAAGAGACCCAGTACTTC.

This chain uses TRBV4-1 with TRBJ2-2, with D possibly being TRBD2 (8 bases). The CDR3 has 17 amino acids. From germline, CDR1 is MGHRA and CDR2 YSYEKL. V was trimmed by 4 bases and J by 7 bases, leaving 22 bases between them. The CDR3 DNA is TGCGCCAGCAGCCTCCGTGAGGGGGCGGGAGGAAGCGGGGAGCTGTTTTTT. Its protein product is CASSLREGAGGSGELFF.

A few counts support this clone. The chain couples TRBV28 to TRBJ1-1, with no clear D. This CDR3 has 13 amino acids. CDR1 and CDR2 (germline): MDHEN, SYDVKM. V lost 5 bases to trimming and J lost 3 bases, with 10 bases between them. The CDR3, as DNA: TGTGCCAGCAGTGCGGAAAGAGACACTGAAGCTTTCTTT. It yields the protein CASSAERDTEAFF.

The V and J genes are TRBV7-9 and TRBJ2-3, with D unresolved. The V gene lost 5 bases and the J gene lost 2 bases, with 14 bases spanning the gap. Per the germline V gene, CDR1 is SEHNR and CDR2 is FQNEAQ (reference sequence). This CDR3 comprises 15 residues. CDR3 loop: CASSPEQGNTDTQYF. CDR3 nucleotides: TGTGCCAGCAGCCCAGAACAAGGAAACACAGATACGCAGTATTTT.